The next 12 T cell receptor beta chains were all read from a single sample in a study of ipilimumab plus nivolumab after autologous stem cell transplantation. Sequencing used immunoSEQ multiplex PCR; TCRdb keeps in-frame clones, though not all of them. The data contain 15,000 to 20,000 clones, 65% to 80% of them singletons. The sequencing here drew on PBMCs, taken in a trial of ipilimumab plus nivolumab as post-transplant consolidation. Receptors were obtained from a male donor with diffuse large B-cell lymphoma.

V usage is TRBV7-8 and J usage is TRBJ2-3; perhaps TRBD2 as D (6 bases). The CDR3 runs to 13 residues. Germline CDR1 reads SGHVS; CDR2 reads FQNEAQ. Trimming took 6 bases from V and 4 from J, leaving 11 bases between them. The CDR3 region is CASSRDSSDTQYF. The CDR3 bases are TGTGCCAGCAGTAGGGACTCCTCAGATACGCAGTATTTT.

The chain combines TRBV7-8 with TRBJ2-1, with D perhaps matching TRBD2 (5 bases). With 4 bases removed from V and 8 bases from J, the gap between germline ends came to 15 bases. Germline loops: CDR1 SGHVS, CDR2 FQNEAQ. The CDR3 has 14 amino acids. The CDR3 here is CASSSSRGQDEQFF. CDR3 bases: TGTGCCAGCAGCTCTAGTCGGGGTCAAGATGAGCAGTTCTTC.

This clone appeared a single time. The V call is TRBV30, the J call TRBJ1-1; D remains unclear. This CDR3 comprises 14 residues. Between the trimmed V and J ends, which lost 0 bases and 4 bases, there was a span of 12 bases. The V gene's germline CDR1 is GTSNPN and CDR2 SVGIG (reference sequence). The CDR3 reads CAWSVQGNPTEAFF. The DNA of the CDR3 is TGTGCCTGGAGTGTACAAGGCAACCCCACTGAAGCTTTCTTT.

The chain employs TRBV7-6 and TRBJ2-3; D is perhaps TRBD1 (6 bases). Germline CDR1 and CDR2: SGHVS and FNYEAQ. CDR3 length equals 18 residues. Trimming shortened V by 1 base and J by 3 bases, and 20 bases separated the two germline ends. The CDR3 loop is CASSLGGPGAAGTDTQYF. The CDR3 region has the DNA TGTGCCAGCAGCTTAGGGGGGCCCGGGGCGGCTGGGACAGATACGCAGTATTTT.

This clone was counted between two and nine times. The V and J genes are TRBV19 and TRBJ1-6; TRBD1 is a possible D gene (5 bases). CDR3 length: 12 residues. Trimming cost V 4 bases and J 13 bases, with 11 bases left between them. Germline V gene data show CDR1 as LNHDA and CDR2 as SQIVND (reference sequence). CDR3 nucleotides: TGTGCCAGTAGTACAGGGAACCTCCCCCTCCACTTT. This sequence encodes CASSTGNLPLHF.

V gene TRBV9 combines with J gene TRBJ2-1; TRBD2 matches at 7 bases. Germline values: CDR1 SGDLS, CDR2 YYNGEE. Losses at the gene ends were 0 bases for V and 0 bases for J; bases not matched to a gene: 6. This CDR3 comprises 17 residues. The CDR3 sequence: CASSVAGQRGSYNEQFF. CDR3 DNA sequence: TGTGCCAGCAGCGTAGCCGGGCAGCGGGGCTCCTACAATGAGCAGTTCTTC.

The chain has TRBV29-1 and TRBJ2-1; 11 positions match TRBD2. Germline CDR1 SQVTM, CDR2 ANQGSEA. CDR3 length: 16 residues. Germline trimming cut 1 base from V and 7 bases from J; bases unmatched to any gene: 9. The CDR3 reads CSVEGSGTSGPNEQFF. The DNA of the CDR3 is TGCAGCGTTGAAGGGTCAGGGACTAGCGGCCCAAATGAGCAGTTCTTC.

This chain joins TRBV5-8 and TRBJ1-5; D remains ambiguous. The length of the CDR3 is 18 residues. CDR1 and CDR2 (germline): SGHTS, YDEGEE. V was clipped by 4 bases and J by 2 bases, with 22 bases between them. CDR3 nucleotides: TGTGCCAGCAGCCCCCGGGAGCCTAGATTCGCCGGCAATCAGCCCCAGCATTTT. It codes for CASSPREPRFAGNQPQHF.

The chain is built from TRBV27 and TRBJ2-1; D is ambiguous. The CDR3 is 14 residues long. Germline lookup yields CDR1 MNHEY and CDR2 SMNVEV (reference sequence). V was cut by 3 bases and J by 8 bases, with 14 bases left in between. The CDR3 DNA reads TGTGCCAGCAGTTTGTGGGCGGTTAGGGATGAGCAGTTCTTC. Translated: CASSLWAVRDEQFF.

J is TRBJ2-3 and V is TRBV6-1; D may correspond to TRBD1 or TRBD2 (6 bases each). Trimming pared 1 base from V and 6 bases from J, leaving 8 bases between. Per the germline V gene, CDR1 is MNHNS and CDR2 is SASEGT. This CDR3 has 13 amino acids. The CDR3 DNA reads as TGTGCCAGCAGTGAAGGAGGGGGGGATACGCAGTATTTT. Translating gives CASSEGGGDTQYF.

This clone has more than one count but fewer than ten. The CDR3 reads CASSWGATEAFF. The CDR3 DNA is TGTGCCAGCAGCTGGGGGGCCACTGAAGCTTTCTTT. The chain combines TRBV6-6 with TRBJ1-1, with a tentative D call TRBD1 (6 bases). This CDR3 region has 12 residues. Trimming cost V 6 bases and J 4 bases, with 9 bases left between them. Per germline, CDR1 MNHNY and CDR2 SVGAGI (reference sequence).

This chain connects TRBV23-1 to TRBJ1-1, with a possible D match to TRBD1 (6 bases). TRBV23-1 is an open reading frame, and its role is uncertain. The CDR3 spans 14 residues. The V and J ends lost 0 bases and 1 base respectively, with 6 bases between them. CDR3 loop: CASSQSTGNTEAFF. In DNA, the CDR3 is TGCGCCAGCAGTCAATCGACAGGGAACACTGAAGCTTTCTTT.